The 25 T cell receptor beta chains reported below all come from one sample, sequenced in a study of T-cell reconstitution after alpha-beta-depleted transplantation in children. Preparation of the TCRbeta library used unique molecular identifiers. TCRdb ran MiXCR on the PCR reads and lists one entry per CDR3 protein. The profile shows about 540,000 distinct CDR3 sequences, approximately 20% of them singletons. Sequenced material: PBMCs from the stem cell graft donor, taken from the stem cell graft. The source of these receptors is a human donor who donated a stem cell graft to a child with acute lymphoblastic leukemia.

J is TRBJ2-1 and V is TRBV7-8; 15 nucleotides align to TRBD2. The V gene end was trimmed by 0 bases and the J gene end by 6 bases; junction bases not matched to a gene: 3. This CDR3 is 17 amino acids long. CDR1 is SGHVS and CDR2 is FQNEAQ in the germline V gene. CDR3 region: CASSLAKGLAGGNEQFF. CDR3 DNA sequence: TGTGCCAGCAGCTTAGCCAAGGGACTAGCGGGAGGCAATGAGCAGTTCTTC.

This clonotype appeared a few times. The chain has TRBV7-3 and TRBJ2-2, with D perhaps TRBD1 (5 bases). V lost 1 base, J lost 0 bases, and 15 bases lay in between. CDR3 length: 18 amino acids. Germline CDR1 SGHTA, CDR2 FQGTGA. In DNA, the CDR3 is TGTGCCAGCAGCTTAAGGCAGGGAAGGAACGCGAACACCGGGGAGCTGTTTTTT. It encodes CASSLRQGRNANTGELFF.

This chain uses TRBV6-5 with TRBJ2-3; perhaps D is TRBD1 or TRBD2 (6 bases each). The ends were cut back, 0 bases at V and 2 bases at J, with 12 bases in the middle. CDR3 length: 16 amino acids. Germline V gives CDR1 MNHEY, CDR2 SVGAGI. The CDR3 here is CASSYSEGGDTDTQYF. CDR3 sequence (DNA): TGTGCCAGCAGTTACTCGGAGGGGGGTGACACAGATACGCAGTATTTT.

The V gene is TRBV4-1, the J gene TRBJ1-3; D ambiguous. V was cut by 0 bases and J by 8 bases, with 8 bases left in between. This CDR3 is 13 amino acids long. The V gene's germline CDR1 is MGHRA and CDR2 YSYEKL. CDR3 bases: TGCGCCAGCAGCCAAGATGTGACCCACACCATATATTTT. This encodes CASSQDVTHTIYF.

The DNA for the CDR3 is TGTGCCAGCAGCTTAGGCCTACGTCCTCTGATTGAATACCGACTACCCAACAACGACAATGAGCAGTTCTTC. It is translated as CASSLGLRPLIEYRLPNNDNEQFF. The J gene is TRBJ2-1, the V gene TRBV13; D is possibly TRBD2 (5 bases). With 0 bases removed from V and 5 bases from J, the gap between germline ends came to 38 bases. CDR1 and CDR2 (germline): PRHDT, FYEKMQ (reference sequence). The CDR3 runs to 24 residues.

The genes are TRBV7-6 and TRBJ1-6, with D hard to call. CDR3 length: 15 amino acids. Germline V gene lookup returns CDR1 SGHVS and CDR2 FNYEAQ. V was pared by 1 base and J by 6 bases, with 10 bases between. CDR3 in amino acids: CASSLEKILNSPLHF. The CDR3 coding sequence is TGTGCCAGCAGCTTAGAGAAGATTCTTAATTCACCCCTCCACTTT. The variable domain in full, completed from reference TRBV7-6 and TRBJ1-6, reads GAGVSQSPRYKVTKRGQDVALRCDPISGHVSLYWYRQALGQGPEFLTYFNYEAQQDKSGLPNDRFSAERPEGSISTLTIQRTEQRDSAMYRCASSLEKILNSPLHFGNGTRLTVT.

A few counts support this clonotype. The chain is built from TRBV24-1 and TRBJ2-1, with a tentative D call TRBD1 (6 bases). The CDR3 totals 17 residues. Trimming cost V 4 bases and J 0 bases, with 15 bases left between them. In germline, CDR1 is KGHDR, CDR2 SFDVKD. The chain's CDR3 is CATSDLGASSSYNEQFF. The CDR3 DNA reads TGTGCCACCAGTGACCTGGGGGCGAGCAGCTCCTACAATGAGCAGTTCTTC.

The rearrangement uses TRBV6-5 and TRBJ2-3; tentative D call: TRBD1 (5 bases). V lost 2 bases and J 1 base, leaving 7 bases between the germline ends. Germline V gene sequence: CDR1 MNHEY, CDR2 SVGAGI. This CDR3 spans 14 amino acids. DNA for the CDR3: TGTGCCAGCAGTTACGACAGCCGCACAGATACGCAGTATTTT. Amino acid sequence: CASSYDSRTDTQYF.

There are a few counts of this clonotype. This chain uses TRBV5-1 with TRBJ1-4; D is unresolved. The CDR3 loop spans 13 amino acids. Germline assignment: CDR1 SGHRS and CDR2 YFSETQ. V lost 5 bases to trimming and J lost 4 bases, with 9 bases between them. The DNA of the CDR3 is TGCGCCAGCAGGGCCGGTTTTAATGAAAAACTGTTTTTT. Amino acid sequence: CASRAGFNEKLFF.

The V and J genes are TRBV10-3 and TRBJ2-3; D possibly corresponds to TRBD2 (6 bases). The CDR3 extends over 14 amino acids. The V and J ends lost 8 bases and 0 bases respectively, with 12 bases between them. Germline CDR1 is ENHRY and CDR2 is SYGVKD. This CDR3 is CAIAPSGSTDTQYF. In nucleotides, the CDR3 is TGTGCCATCGCGCCGAGCGGGAGCACAGATACGCAGTATTTT.

The CDR3 nucleotides are TGTGCCAGCAGTTTCTTTACTAGCGGGAGAGGCGAGCAGTACTTC. Its protein is CASSFFTSGRGEQYF. The chain recombines TRBV12-3 or TRBV12-4 with TRBJ2-7; 11 bases line up with TRBD2. The ends lost 3 bases at V and 6 bases at J; junction bases unmatched: 7. The CDR3 loop spans 15 amino acids.

This chain connects TRBV7-8 to TRBJ1-5; 10 bases agree with TRBD1. Germline CDR1 is SGHVS and CDR2 is FQNEAQ. The trim removed 6 bases at V and 5 bases at J, leaving 10 bases unmatched. CDR3 length equals 16 residues. CDR3 protein: CASRPMTGGWDQPQHF. The DNA of the CDR3 is TGTGCCAGCAGACCAATGACAGGGGGCTGGGATCAGCCCCAGCATTTT.

This clonotype was found a few times. CDR3 in amino acids: CASSLRGTDYGYTF. The CDR3 nucleotides read TGTGCCAGCAGCTTAAGGGGGACCGACTATGGCTACACCTTC. The V and J genes are TRBV7-3 and TRBJ1-2, with D maybe TRBD1 (5 bases). V was shortened by 1 base and J by 3 bases, with 9 bases between the two germline ends. Germline-derived CDR1 and CDR2 are SGHTA and FQGTGA. The CDR3 contains 14 residues.

This clonotype was observed many times. The CDR3 nucleotides read TGTGCCAGCAGCGTAGCGGCAGGCGGGTCAGATACGCAGTATTTT. Protein sequence: CASSVAAGGSDTQYF. This chain uses TRBV9 with TRBJ2-3, with D perhaps TRBD2 (5 bases). CDR3 length: 15 residues. Trimming pared 0 bases from V and 4 bases from J, leaving 12 bases between. Looked up from germline, CDR1 is SGDLS and CDR2 is YYNGEE.

This clonotype turned up a few times. The chain is built from TRBV5-1 and TRBJ2-7; 9 bases line up with TRBD2. Germline-derived CDR1 and CDR2 are SGHRS and YFSETQ. This CDR3 has 17 residues. V shed 6 bases, J shed 0 bases, and the junction held 13 bases outside the gene matches. The CDR3 region is CASNRVAGDGPSYEQYF. The CDR3 bases are TGCGCCAGCAATCGGGTAGCGGGAGACGGCCCCTCCTACGAGCAGTACTTC.

The chain joins TRBV29-1 to TRBJ2-2; no clear D gene. The CDR3 has 12 amino acids. Deletions cut 5 bases from V and 3 bases from J, with 7 bases between. Looked up from germline, CDR1 is SQVTM and CDR2 is ANQGSEA. In DNA form, the CDR3 reads TGCAGCGTTCTAGGAGACACCGGGGAGCTGTTTTTT. Its protein product is CSVLGDTGELFF.

This clonotype was found many times. CDR3 bases: TGTGCCAGCAGTCCGGGACTAGCGGGAGTAGGTGAGCAGTTCTTC. Protein product: CASSPGLAGVGEQFF. V gene TRBV27 combines with J gene TRBJ2-1, with 14 bases that match TRBD2. Germline V CDR1 and CDR2: MNHEY, SMNVEV (reference sequence). J gave up 9 bases and V 5 bases, and 6 bases lay outside the gene matches. This CDR3 has 15 residues.

This clonotype turned up a few times. The genes are TRBV2 and TRBJ1-5, with 7 bases identical to TRBD1. CDR1 is SNHLY and CDR2 is FYNNEI in the germline V gene. J gave up 1 base and V 2 bases, and 2 bases lay outside the gene matches. CDR3 length: 15 amino acids. CDR3 protein: CASSEQGGSNQPQHF. In nucleotides, the CDR3 is TGTGCCAGCAGTGAACAGGGGGGGAGCAATCAGCCCCAGCATTTT.

This clonotype has only a few counts. The chain couples TRBV20-1 to TRBJ2-6; no clear D gene. Deletions cut 3 bases from V and 0 bases from J, with 9 bases between. The germline CDR1 and CDR2 sequences are DFQATT and SNEGSKA (reference sequence). This CDR3 contains 15 residues. CDR3 protein: CSASLPGSGANVLTF. The CDR3 coding sequence is TGCAGTGCTAGTCTCCCCGGCTCTGGGGCCAACGTCCTGACTTTC.

This clonotype was recorded a few times. The chain employs TRBV6-5 and TRBJ1-5; D is unclear. Trimming left V 0 bases short and J 1 base short, with 7 bases between. This CDR3 contains 15 residues. Looked up from germline, CDR1 is MNHEY and CDR2 is SVGAGI. CDR3 nucleotides: TGTGCCAGCAGTTACTCCGAGGGCAGCAATCAGCCCCAGCATTTT. This translates into CASSYSEGSNQPQHF.

At least ten counts were recorded for this clonotype. The chain recombines TRBV5-5 with TRBJ2-3; weak D call: TRBD2 (6 bases). In germline, CDR1 is SGHKS, CDR2 YYEKEE (reference sequence). CDR3 length: 14 amino acids. The V gene lost 2 bases and the J gene lost 1 base, with 8 bases spanning the gap. CDR3 sequence: CASSFGGGTDTQYF. The CDR3 DNA reads as TGTGCCAGCAGCTTCGGGGGAGGCACAGATACGCAGTATTTT.

The sample holds a few counts of this clonotype. The V gene is TRBV12-3 or TRBV12-4, the J gene TRBJ2-1; D is possibly TRBD1 or TRBD2 (5 bases each). This CDR3 is 12 amino acids long. V was clipped by 9 bases and J by 5 bases, with 11 bases between them. The CDR3 sequence is CASGPGHNEQFF. CDR3 bases: TGTGCCAGTGGGCCGGGGCACAATGAGCAGTTCTTC.

This chain uses TRBV2 with TRBJ2-5; TRBD2 matches at 10 bases. Germline V gene sequence: CDR1 SNHLY, CDR2 FYNNEI. CDR3 length equals 17 residues. V lost 8 bases and J lost 3; bases outside the gene matches: 15. Here the CDR3 DNA reads TGTGCCAGCGGGACCTTCTCCGGGACTAGCGAGGAAGAGACCCAGTACTTC. It yields the protein CASGTFSGTSEEETQYF.

This clonotype has a handful of counts. The gene calls are TRBV2 and TRBJ2-7; no firm D call. Germline lookup yields CDR1 SNHLY and CDR2 FYNNEI. This CDR3 has 10 amino acids. V shed 6 bases and J shed 4 bases, with 4 bases lying between them. The CDR3 nucleotides read TGTGCCAGCAGGGCATACGAGCAGTACTTC. It translates to CASRAYEQYF.

The chain recombines TRBV12-5 with TRBJ2-4; tentative D call: TRBD2 (5 bases). This CDR3 comprises 16 residues. The V and J ends lost 0 bases and 6 bases respectively, with 15 bases between them. Germline CDR1 and CDR2: LGHNT and FRNRAP. In nucleotides, the CDR3 is TGTGCTAGTGGTTTGGTACTAACGGGGTACGGAAACATTCAGTACTTC. Translation: CASGLVLTGYGNIQYF.